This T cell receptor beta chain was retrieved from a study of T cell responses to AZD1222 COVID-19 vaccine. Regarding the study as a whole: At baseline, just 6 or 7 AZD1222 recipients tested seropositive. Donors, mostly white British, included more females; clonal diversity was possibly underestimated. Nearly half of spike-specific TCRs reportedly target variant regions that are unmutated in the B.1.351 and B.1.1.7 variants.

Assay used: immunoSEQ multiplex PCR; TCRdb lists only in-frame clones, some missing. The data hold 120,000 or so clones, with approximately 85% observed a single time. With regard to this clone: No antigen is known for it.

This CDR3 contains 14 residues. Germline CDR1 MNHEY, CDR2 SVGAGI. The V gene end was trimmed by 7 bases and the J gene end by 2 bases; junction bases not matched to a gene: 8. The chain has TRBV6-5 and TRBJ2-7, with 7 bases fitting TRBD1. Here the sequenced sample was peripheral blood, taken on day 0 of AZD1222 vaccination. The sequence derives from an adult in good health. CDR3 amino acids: CASNQAQGAYEQYF. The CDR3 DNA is TGTGCCAGCAACCAGGCCCAGGGGGCCTACGAGCAGTACTTC.